These 32 T cell receptor beta chains came from one sample sequenced in a study of response to subunit inactivated influenza vaccine. In TCRdb, the RT-PCR reads were re-called with MiXCR into one record per CDR3 protein. The sample holds some 500,000 distinct CDR3 sequences, 10% to 15% seen once. Source: PBMCs from blood, taken about 6 weeks after vaccination. The receptors were sampled from a man aged 45-60 years who received an inactivated influenza vaccine.

The table lists this clonotype with a few counts. The rearrangement uses TRBV5-1 and TRBJ2-3; TRBD1 or TRBD2 may be the D gene (5 bases each). The CDR3 contains 17 residues. The germline V gene encodes CDR1 SGHRS and CDR2 YFSETQ. V lost 4 bases, J lost 0 bases, and 18 bases lay in between. The CDR3 region has the DNA TGCGCCAGCAGCCGGCTCGTGGGGACCACTAGCACAGATACGCAGTATTTT. Protein: CASSRLVGTTSTDTQYF. Together with reference TRBV5-1 and TRBJ2-3, the CDR3 gives the full variable domain: KAGVTQTPRYLIKTRGQQVTLSCSPISGHRSVSWYQQTPGQGLQFLFEYFSETQRNKGNFPGRFSGRQFSNSRSEMNVSTLELGDSALYLCASSRLVGTTSTDTQYFGPGTRLTVL.

There are a few counts of this clonotype. This chain joins TRBV7-8 and TRBJ2-7; D is perhaps TRBD2 (6 bases). V shed 2 bases and J shed 7 bases, with 9 bases lying between them. Germline V gives CDR1 SGHVS, CDR2 FQNEAQ. The CDR3 is 12 residues long. The CDR3 DNA reads TGTGCCAGCAGCTTATGGGGGGAGGAGCAGTACTTC. Translating gives CASSLWGEEQYF.

This clonotype was seen repeatedly, ten times or more. V and J are TRBV14 and TRBJ2-7; 8 nucleotides agree with TRBD2. V trimming: 0 bases; J trimming: 0 bases; junction bases outside the gene matches: 1. Germline V CDR1 and CDR2: SGHDN, FVKESK. This CDR3 comprises 15 residues. CDR3 residues: CASSQELAASYEQYF. CDR3 nucleotide sequence: TGTGCCAGCAGCCAAGAACTAGCGGCCTCCTACGAGCAGTACTTC.

In its sample, this clonotype was seen a few times. This chain uses TRBV7-2 with TRBJ2-1; 11 nucleotides line up with TRBD2. CDR1 SGHTA and CDR2 FQGNSA come from the germline V gene. The junction had 10 bases not matched to a gene; V was cut back by 4 bases and J by 5 bases. The CDR3 loop spans 17 amino acids. The CDR3 DNA sequence: TGTGCCAGCAGCTCGGCTACCGGGACTAGCGGCCACAATGAGCAGTTCTTC. Encoded protein: CASSSATGTSGHNEQFF.

This clonotype was picked up a small number of times. The chain has TRBV4-3 and TRBJ2-7; no definite D call. Germline assignment: CDR1 LGHNA and CDR2 YSLEER. The CDR3 spans 15 residues. Trimming cost V 1 base and J 2 bases, with 12 bases left between them. The CDR3 DNA sequence: TGCGCCAGCAGCCAAGTCCAGGTATCCACCTACGAGCAGTACTTC. It is translated as CASSQVQVSTYEQYF.

This chain connects TRBV4-1 to TRBJ2-1; D may be TRBD1 (6 bases). The CDR3 sequence is 15 residues long. Trimming stripped 2 bases from V and 0 bases from J, with 8 bases between. The germline V gene has CDR1 MGHRA and CDR2 YSYEKL. This chain's CDR3 is CASSQMGASYNEQFF. The DNA for the CDR3 is TGCGCCAGCAGCCAAATGGGGGCCTCCTACAATGAGCAGTTCTTC.

This clonotype turned up a few times. The chain is built from TRBV6-2 or TRBV6-3 and TRBJ2-6, with unresolved D. CDR3 size: 14 residues. In germline, CDR1 is MNHEY, CDR2 SVGEGT. The V end lost 4 bases, the J end lost 1 base, and 5 bases lay between the germline ends. The CDR3 sequence is CASSWASGANVLTF. The CDR3 DNA follows: TGTGCCAGCAGTTGGGCATCTGGGGCCAACGTCCTGACTTTC.

The chain links TRBV18 to TRBJ2-7; TRBD2 aligns across 8 bases. CDR1 is KGHSH and CDR2 is LQKENI in the germline V gene. This CDR3 region has 13 residues. J was trimmed by 3 bases and V by 6 bases; bases with no gene match: 4. The CDR3 region has the DNA TGTGCCAGCTCCGGGAGGGAATACTACGAGCAGTACTTC. Its translation: CASSGREYYEQYF.

This clonotype was seen a handful of times. The V call is TRBV15, the J call TRBJ2-7; 10 positions agree with TRBD1. The germline CDR1 and CDR2 sequences are LNHNV and YYDKDF (reference sequence). The V gene end was trimmed by 5 bases and the J gene end by 3 bases; junction bases not matched to a gene: 4. CDR3 size: 14 residues. CDR3 in DNA: TGTGCCACCAGCCCGGGACAGGGGCTCTACGAGCAGTACTTC. Translating gives CATSPGQGLYEQYF.

CDR3 sequence (DNA): TGTGCCAGCACCCGGGGGGGCCAAGAGACCCAGTACTTC. It is translated as CASTRGGQETQYF. V is TRBV6-6 and J is TRBJ2-5; TRBD2 aligns across 8 bases. This CDR3 is built from 13 residues. The germline CDR1 and CDR2 sequences are MNHNY and SVGAGI (reference sequence). The junction had 2 bases not matched to a gene; V was cut back by 7 bases and J by 1 base.

This clonotype was recorded a few times. CDR3 protein: CASSLGDGPQETQYF. The CDR3 DNA reads as TGCGCCAGCAGCTTGGGGGACGGTCCCCAAGAGACCCAGTACTTC. The chain uses TRBV5-1 and TRBJ2-5; D may correspond to TRBD1 or TRBD2 (5 bases each). V lost 0 bases to trimming and J lost 1 base, with 10 bases between them. CDR3 length: 15 residues. The germline CDR1 and CDR2 sequences are SGHRS and YFSETQ.

This chain uses TRBV20-1 with TRBJ2-7, with D perhaps TRBD1 or TRBD2 (5 bases each). The CDR3 sequence is 14 residues long. Germline V gene sequence: CDR1 DFQATT, CDR2 SNEGSKA (reference sequence). The V end lost 0 bases, the J end lost 3 bases, and 12 bases lay between the germline ends. CDR3 loop: CSARDQAGSYEQYF. The CDR3 nucleotides are TGCAGTGCTAGAGATCAGGCAGGGAGCTACGAGCAGTACTTC.

The chain links TRBV6-1 to TRBJ2-7, with TRBD1 matching 8 bases. CDR1 and CDR2 from the germline V gene are MNHNS and SASEGT. CDR3 length: 16 residues. The ends lost 6 bases at V and 4 bases at J; junction bases unmatched: 14. The CDR3 reads CASRDPLAGGIYEQYF. The DNA for the CDR3 is TGTGCCAGCAGAGATCCCCTGGCAGGGGGCATTTACGAGCAGTACTTC.

J is TRBJ1-1 and V is TRBV5-1; D gene unclear. The germline V gene encodes CDR1 SGHRS and CDR2 YFSETQ. The V and J ends lost 4 bases and 7 bases respectively, with 17 bases between them. CDR3 length: 14 residues. CDR3 sequence reads: CASSPEARVSEAFF. The CDR3 nucleotides read TGCGCCAGCAGCCCGGAGGCTAGGGTGAGTGAAGCTTTCTTT. The whole variable domain, remainder taken from reference TRBV5-1 and TRBJ1-1, is KAGVTQTPRYLIKTRGQQVTLSCSPISGHRSVSWYQQTPGQGLQFLFEYFSETQRNKGNFPGRFSGRQFSNSRSEMNVSTLELGDSALYLCASSPEARVSEAFFGQGTRLTVV.

In its sample, this clonotype was seen a few times. The V gene is TRBV6-2 or TRBV6-3, the J gene TRBJ2-5; 7 nucleotides agree with TRBD1. Germline V gene sequence: CDR1 MNHEY, CDR2 SVGEGT. V lost 6 bases to trimming and J lost 0 bases; unmatched junction nucleotides: 4. The CDR3 spans 14 residues. In DNA form, the CDR3 reads TGTGCCAGCAGCAAACAGGGGTACCAAGAGACCCAGTACTTC. Protein product: CASSKQGYQETQYF.

This clonotype appeared a few times. The chain uses TRBV5-1 and TRBJ1-1; 8 bases are a match to TRBD1. Germline V gene lookup returns CDR1 SGHRS and CDR2 YFSETQ. V shed 3 bases, J shed 1 base, and the junction held 5 bases outside the gene matches. The CDR3 loop spans 15 amino acids. The CDR3 loop is CASSSRQGWNTEAFF. The DNA of the CDR3 is TGCGCCAGCAGCTCCCGACAGGGGTGGAACACTGAAGCTTTCTTT.

This clonotype was seen a few times. The gene calls are TRBV7-6 and TRBJ1-2, with a possible D match to TRBD1 (6 bases). This CDR3 region has 19 residues. CDR1 is SGHVS and CDR2 is FNYEAQ in the germline V gene. Trimming stripped 0 bases from V and 1 base from J, with 21 bases between. The CDR3 DNA sequence: TGTGCCAGCAGCTTAGCGATGGGGGCAGGGCCTTCAGTTAACTATGGCTACACCTTC. Translated, it gives CASSLAMGAGPSVNYGYTF.

This clonotype was detected a few times. The chain combines TRBV7-9 with TRBJ2-1; the match to TRBD2 covers 9 bases. V dropped 4 bases and J dropped 2; count of bases not matched to a gene: 3. In germline, CDR1 is SEHNR, CDR2 FQNEAQ (reference sequence). The CDR3 runs to 15 residues. CDR3 sequence (DNA): TGTGCCAGCAGCTCCGTAGCGGGGGCCTACAATGAGCAGTTCTTC. It translates to CASSSVAGAYNEQFF.

A few counts support this clonotype. The chain has TRBV7-7 and TRBJ2-2; D uncertain. The germline V gene has CDR1 SSHAT and CDR2 FNYEAQ (reference sequence). V lost 1 base to trimming and J lost 6 bases, with 6 bases between them. This CDR3 is built from 13 residues. The CDR3 is CASSLDSPGELFF. DNA for the CDR3: TGTGCCAGCAGCTTAGATAGCCCCGGGGAGCTGTTTTTT.

This clonotype has just a few counts. This chain links TRBV28 with TRBJ2-7; D is perhaps TRBD1 (6 bases). The CDR3 covers 16 residues. V was shortened by 6 bases and J by 1 base, with 19 bases between the two germline ends. The germline CDR1 and CDR2 sequences are MDHEN and SYDVKM. CDR3 sequence: CASSSPTGYRSYEQYF. The CDR3, as DNA: TGTGCCAGCAGCTCGCCCACAGGGTACAGGTCCTACGAGCAGTACTTC.

This clonotype was detected a few times. One end of the junction fails to match germline, which may point to a read error. This chain connects TRBV7-7 to TRBJ2-1; 13 bases fit TRBD2. Germline lookup yields CDR1 SSHAT and CDR2 FNYEAQ (reference sequence). The length of the CDR3 is 14 residues. CDR3 nucleotide sequence: TGTGCTAGCAGCAAGGGGACTAGCGGGGCTGAGCAGTTCTTC. Translating gives CASSKGTSGAEQFF.

The chain couples TRBV28 to TRBJ2-7; 8 bases map to TRBD2. The ends lost 5 bases at V and 0 bases at J; junction bases unmatched: 12. This CDR3 spans 17 amino acids. Germline V gene lookup returns CDR1 MDHEN and CDR2 SYDVKM. The CDR3 sequence is CASSLDLLAGYSYEQYF. CDR3 sequence (DNA): TGTGCCAGCAGTCTAGACCTTCTAGCGGGCTACTCCTACGAGCAGTACTTC.

The table lists this clonotype with a few counts. The genes are TRBV12-3 or TRBV12-4 and TRBJ1-4, with 8 positions matching TRBD1. This CDR3 is built from 15 residues. The J segment lost 6 bases and the V segment lost 5 bases, leaving 8 bases of the junction unmatched. CDR3 DNA: TGTGCCAGCAGTCCCACAGGGGGTTTGTATGAAAAACTGTTTTTT. It encodes CASSPTGGLYEKLFF.

V and J are TRBV7-9 and TRBJ2-7; 7 nucleotides align to TRBD1. CDR1 and CDR2 (germline): SEHNR, FQNEAQ (reference sequence). CDR3 length: 15 amino acids. Trimming at V came to 5 bases and at J to 0 bases, leaving 7 bases not matched to a gene. The CDR3 loop reads CASSLGTANSYEQYF. The CDR3 DNA reads TGTGCCAGCAGCCTAGGGACAGCTAACTCCTACGAGCAGTACTTC. Variable domain in full (rest from reference TRBV7-9 and TRBJ2-7): DTGVSQNPRHKITKRGQNVTFRCDPISEHNRLYWYRQTLGQGPEFLTYFQNEAQLEKSRLLSDRFSAERPKGSFSTLEIQRTEQGDSAMYLCASSLGTANSYEQYFGPGTRLTVT.

A few counts support this clonotype. The chain recombines TRBV6-4 with TRBJ1-4; tentative D call: TRBD1 (6 bases). The germline V and J ends were trimmed by 6 bases and 5 bases, with 10 bases remaining between them. The CDR3 is 13 residues long. CDR1 is MRHNA, CDR2 SNTAGT, per germline. CDR3 protein: CASRRTVNEKLFF. In DNA, the CDR3 is TGTGCCAGCAGAAGGACAGTGAATGAAAAACTGTTTTTT.

The chain uses TRBV7-2 and TRBJ1-2; 8 nucleotides align to TRBD1. Germline V gives CDR1 SGHTA, CDR2 FQGNSA. V was pared by 0 bases and J by 6 bases, with 3 bases of the junction left unmatched. The CDR3 runs to 14 residues. The CDR3 is CASSLATGDHGYTF. In nucleotides, the CDR3 is TGTGCCAGCAGCTTAGCGACAGGGGACCATGGCTACACCTTC. The full variable domain, in which reference TRBV7-2 and TRBJ1-2 provide the parts outside the CDR3, is GAGVSQSPSNKVTEKGKDVELRCDPISGHTALYWYRQSLGQGLEFLIYFQGNSAPDKSGLPSDRFSAERTGGSVSTLTIQRTQQEDSAVYLCASSLATGDHGYTFGSGTRLTVV.

J is TRBJ1-2 and V is TRBV6-1; tentatively, D is TRBD1 (5 bases). The germline gives CDR1 MNHNS, CDR2 SASEGT. Trimming removed 6 bases from V and 7 bases from J, with 12 bases in between. The CDR3 consists of 12 residues. The CDR3 loop is CASSSGIVGYTF. The CDR3 DNA is TGTGCCAGCAGCTCAGGGATAGTTGGCTACACCTTC.

This clonotype was recorded at least ten times. This chain joins TRBV10-3 and TRBJ1-6; D remains ambiguous. CDR1 and CDR2 (germline): ENHRY, SYGVKD. The CDR3 sequence is 18 residues long. V lost 0 bases and J lost 0, with 12 bases in between. Written as DNA, the CDR3 is TGTGCCATCAGTGAGTCGCGCAGACGGAGCTCCTATAATTCACCCCTCCACTTT. This codes for CAISESRRRSSYNSPLHF.

The sample holds many counts of this clonotype. This CDR3 reads CASKKDSSGANVLTF. As DNA, the CDR3 is TGTGCCAGTAAGAAAGACAGCTCTGGGGCCAACGTCCTGACTTTC. This sequence joins TRBV6-2 or TRBV6-3 and TRBJ2-6, with D perhaps matching TRBD1 (5 bases). The V gene's germline CDR1 is MNHEY and CDR2 SVGEGT. The CDR3 consists of 15 residues. Trimming removed 9 bases at V and 0 bases at J, with 12 bases between.

This clonotype was seen at least ten times. This rearrangement joins TRBV7-2 to TRBJ2-3; D possibly corresponds to TRBD2 (7 bases). CDR1 is SGHTA and CDR2 is FQGNSA in the germline V gene. The V end lost 3 bases, the J end lost 6 bases, and 19 bases lay between the germline ends. The CDR3 runs 16 residues. CDR3 loop: CASSLLTGRGSDTQYF. Here the CDR3 DNA reads TGTGCCAGCAGCTTGCTGACGGGGAGGGGGTCGGATACGCAGTATTTT. Supplemented by reference TRBV7-2 and TRBJ2-3, the full variable domain reads GAGVSQSPSNKVTEKGKDVELRCDPISGHTALYWYRQSLGQGLEFLIYFQGNSAPDKSGLPSDRFSAERTGGSVSTLTIQRTQQEDSAVYLCASSLLTGRGSDTQYFGPGTRLTVL.

The rearrangement links TRBV2 to TRBJ2-3; TRBD1 matches at 7 bases. V was pared by 6 bases and J by 2 bases, with 5 bases of the junction left unmatched. The CDR3 is made up of 14 amino acids. CDR1 is SNHLY and CDR2 is FYNNEI in the germline V gene. The CDR3 sequence is CASSRGFPTDTQYF. The DNA for the CDR3 is TGTGCCAGCAGCAGGGGGTTTCCCACAGATACGCAGTATTTT.

There are a few counts of this clonotype. The V gene is TRBV11-2, the J gene TRBJ2-2; 9 bases are a match to TRBD2. V shed 0 bases and J 3 bases; nucleotides not matched to a gene: 8. CDR1 is SGHAT, CDR2 FQNNGV, per germline. The CDR3 sequence is 18 residues long. DNA of the CDR3: TGTGCCAGCAGCTTAGATATAGGTCTAGCGGGATACACCGGGGAGCTGTTTTTT. Translation gives CASSLDIGLAGYTGELFF. The variable domain in full, with the rest retrieved from reference TRBV11-2 and TRBJ2-2, is EAGVAQSPRYKIIEKRQSVAFWCNPISGHATLYWYQQILGQGPKLLIQFQNNGVVDDSQLPKDRFSAERLKGVDSTLKIQPAKLEDSAVYLCASSLDIGLAGYTGELFFGEGSRLTVL.